This note documents a single T cell receptor (beta chain) sequence. Time point meaning: blood 4 weeks post-SBRT, at nephrectomy. Treatment specified: 15 Gy SBRT to primary tumor, nephrectomy 4 weeks later. These data belong to a study of radiation and T cells in renal cell carcinoma. The junction had 9 bases not matched to a gene; V was cut back by 8 bases and J by 2 bases. The CDR3 extends over 14 amino acids. The V gene's germline CDR1 is LNHDA and CDR2 SQIVND (reference sequence). Using immunoSEQ multiplex PCR, the repertoire was profiled, and TCRdb retains in-frame clones only, with some absent. The sample consists of 120,000 to 150,000 clones, less than 90% of them appearing once.

This sequence originates from a woman aged 50 to 60 with renal cell carcinoma. The starting material was blood, obtained from a patient whose treatment included radiotherapy and nephrectomy. The chain couples TRBV19 to TRBJ2-7; 7 nucleotides align to TRBD2. The CDR3 bases are TGTGCCAGTGCTGGGAGGGCTCCTCCCTACGAGCAGTACTTC. Its translation is CASAGRAPPYEQYF.